This TCR beta chain stems from a study of T-cell memory formation after mild COVID-19. For this clonotype: Its specificity is unknown.

The CDR3 has 13 amino acids. Trimming took 3 bases from V and 3 from J, leaving 9 bases between them. The germline gives CDR1 MGHRA, CDR2 YSYEKL. Study-wide points: Clones contracting across day 15 to 85 had a balanced CD4/CD8 profile; later expanding clones leaned CD4+. Pre-infection memory showed some responding clones, and this suggested that cross-reactive memory joined.

5'RACE with constant-segment primers yielded barcoded, UMI-tagged TCR alpha and TCR beta cDNA libraries. TCRdb recomputed calls from the 5' RACE reads with MiXCR, one row per CDR3 protein. Found here are tens of thousands of distinct CDR3 sequences, roughly an eighth of them singletons; the top ten hold about 25%. This chain links TRBV4-1 with TRBJ2-7; the D is unclear. The sequencing input was PBMCs or a T cell subset sorted from them (not recorded which). The source is an adult woman who had mild COVID-19 (a few samples of this study predate the infection). Cell type and time point are not known. CDR3 protein: CASSQQQNYEQYF. The CDR3, as DNA: TGCGCCAGCAGCCAGCAACAGAACTACGAGCAGTACTTC.